What follows are 10 T cell receptor beta chains derived from one specimen sequenced in a study of T-cell memory formation after mild COVID-19 (dated by TCRdb to the early 2020s). Library preparation used 5' RACE. Sequenced using an Illumina NovaSeq 6000. TCRdb reran the public reads through fastp at Q25 and MiXCR, keeping productive beta chains. A single entry per CDR3 protein holds the most common genes and DNA from its merged rows. The sample data list roughly 620,000 distinct CDR3 sequences, and approximately 18% of these were observed just once. Together, the top ten hold around 13% of the sample. Sequenced input: PBMCs or a T cell subset sorted from them (not recorded which). These receptors came from an adult woman who had mild COVID-19 (a few samples of this study predate the infection). The sample titles of this study are shuffled in the database, so cell type and time point are left out; the donor was told from shared clones.

V and J are TRBV19 and TRBJ2-1; D ambiguous. Germline loops: CDR1 LNHDA, CDR2 SQIVND (reference sequence). This CDR3 region has 16 residues. V gave up 1 base and J gave up 0 bases, with 10 bases separating them. This chain's CDR3 is CASSIVRLRSYNEQFF. The DNA for the CDR3 is TGTGCCAGTAGTATAGTTCGGCTACGCTCCTACAATGAGCAGTTCTTC. Full variable domain (rest looked up from reference TRBV19 and TRBJ2-1): DGGITQSPKYLFRKEGQNVTLSCEQNLNHDAMYWYRQDPGQGLRLIYYSQIVNDFQKGDIAEGYSVSREKKESFPLTVTSAQKNPTAFYLCASSIVRLRSYNEQFFGPGTRLTVL.

The rearrangement joins TRBV7-9 to TRBJ2-5; 11 bases match TRBD2. CDR3 length: 18 residues. The V gene's germline CDR1 is SEHNR and CDR2 FQNEAQ (reference sequence). Trimming removed 4 bases from V and 7 bases from J; junction bases left unmatched: 17. The CDR3 region is CASSSGLAEVELIRTQYF. CDR3 in DNA: TGTGCCAGCAGCTCGGGACTAGCGGAGGTAGAACTTATAAGGACCCAGTACTTC.

This clonotype was counted only a few times. V is TRBV7-6 and J is TRBJ2-5, with D perhaps TRBD2 (5 bases). Trimming took 1 base from V and 6 from J, leaving 12 bases between them. The CDR3 has 14 amino acids. Germline loops: CDR1 SGHVS, CDR2 FNYEAQ. CDR3 region: CASSLELGRQTQYF. The CDR3, as DNA: TGTGCCAGCAGCTTAGAACTAGGTCGGCAGACCCAGTACTTC. Full variable domain (missing parts from reference TRBV7-6 and TRBJ2-5): GAGVSQSPRYKVTKRGQDVALRCDPISGHVSLYWYRQALGQGPEFLTYFNYEAQQDKSGLPNDRFSAERPEGSISTLTIQRTEQRDSAMYRCASSLELGRQTQYFGPGTRLLVL.

V gene TRBV6-5 combines with J gene TRBJ1-1; weak D call: TRBD1 (5 bases). CDR3 length equals 15 residues. Per the germline V gene, CDR1 is MNHEY and CDR2 is SVGAGI. The V end was cut by 1 base, the J end by 0 bases, with 9 bases between. The CDR3, as DNA: TGTGCCAGCAGTTACTACGGACATATGAACACTGAAGCTTTCTTT. Its translation: CASSYYGHMNTEAFF.

The DNA of the CDR3 is TGTGCCAGCAGTGAGCTGATCATCTCACCCCTCCACTTT. This translates into CASSELIISPLHF. The chain couples TRBV25-1 to TRBJ1-6; D is unresolved. Per germline, CDR1 MGHDK and CDR2 SYGVNS. There are 13 residues in the CDR3. Deletions cut 3 bases from V and 10 bases from J, with 10 bases between.

The CDR3 DNA sequence: TGTGCCACCAGTGATACACACAGGGGAAACACTGAAGCTTTCTTT. Protein product: CATSDTHRGNTEAFF. V is TRBV24-1 and J is TRBJ1-1, with TRBD1 matching over 7 bases. Trimming removed 3 bases from V and 2 bases from J; junction bases left unmatched: 5. The CDR3 contains 15 residues. CDR1 and CDR2 (germline): KGHDR, SFDVKD.

This clonotype was seen a few times. V gene TRBV20-1 combines with J gene TRBJ2-5; a possible D gene is TRBD2 (5 bases). The CDR3 loop spans 14 amino acids. Germline V lookup: CDR1 DFQATT, CDR2 SNEGSKA (reference sequence). The V end lost 0 bases, the J end lost 1 base, and 9 bases lay between the germline ends. The DNA for the CDR3 is TGCAGTGCTAGAGATGGGAGACTCCAAGAGACCCAGTACTTC. This sequence encodes CSARDGRLQETQYF.

The chain couples TRBV7-2 to TRBJ2-5; no reliable D call. Germline V lookup: CDR1 SGHTA, CDR2 FQGNSA. Trimming removed 0 bases at V and 2 bases at J, with 4 bases between. The CDR3 totals 13 residues. This CDR3 is CASSLATQETQYF. The CDR3 region has the DNA TGTGCCAGCAGCTTAGCGACTCAAGAGACCCAGTACTTC.

The rearrangement uses TRBV20-1 and TRBJ2-2, with TRBD2 identical over 8 bases. V lost 6 bases to trimming and J lost 7 bases; unmatched junction nucleotides: 16. CDR3 length equals 16 residues. Germline CDR1 reads DFQATT; CDR2 reads SNEGSKA (reference sequence). CDR3 coding DNA: TGCAGTGCCTCCCCCCGGGGGGGCCGAGTCGGCGGGGAGCTGTTTTTT. This sequence encodes CSASPRGGRVGGELFF.

The gene calls are TRBV6-6 and TRBJ2-7; tentative D call: TRBD1 (5 bases). The CDR3 consists of 14 residues. V was clipped by 6 bases and J by 3 bases, with 15 bases between them. Looked up from germline, CDR1 is MNHNY and CDR2 is SVGAGI (reference sequence). Here the CDR3 reads CASRFSDNLYEQYF. The CDR3 nucleotides read TGTGCCAGCAGATTTTCGGACAACCTCTACGAGCAGTACTTC.